The entry that follows covers one TCR beta chain sequence. One end of the junction varies from germline; a read error may be responsible. This table comes from immunoSEQ multiplex PCR, and its TCRdb copy is limited to in-frame clones, with some not included. The data contain around 30,000 clones, roughly four fifths of them singletons. This sample was taken from a study of T cells in narcolepsy. The length of the CDR3 is 17 residues. Germline values: CDR1 LGHNA, CDR2 YNFKEQ. V gene TRBV4-2 combines with J gene TRBJ2-1; D call uncertain. Sequencing input: memory (CD45RA-) CD4+ T cells from blood. The receptor's source is a human donor in good health. CDR3 sequence: CASSPLPTGSSYNEQLF. The DNA for the CDR3 is TGTGCCAGCAGCCCTTTGCCAACGGGTAGCTCCTACAATGAGCAGCTCTTC.